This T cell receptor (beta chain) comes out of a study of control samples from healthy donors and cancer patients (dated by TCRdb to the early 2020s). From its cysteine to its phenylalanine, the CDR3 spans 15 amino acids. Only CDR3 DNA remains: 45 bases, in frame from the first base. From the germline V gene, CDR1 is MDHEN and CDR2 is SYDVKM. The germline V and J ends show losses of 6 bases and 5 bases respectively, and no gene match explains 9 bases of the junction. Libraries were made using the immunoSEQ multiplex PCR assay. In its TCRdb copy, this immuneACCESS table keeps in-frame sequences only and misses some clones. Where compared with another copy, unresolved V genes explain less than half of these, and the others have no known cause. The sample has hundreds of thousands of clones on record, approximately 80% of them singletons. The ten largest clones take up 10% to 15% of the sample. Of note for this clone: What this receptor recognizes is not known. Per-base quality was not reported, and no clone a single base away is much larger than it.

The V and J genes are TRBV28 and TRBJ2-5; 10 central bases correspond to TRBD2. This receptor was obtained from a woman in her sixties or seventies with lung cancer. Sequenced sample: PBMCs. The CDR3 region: CASSRPSGRVETQYF. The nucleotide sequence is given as TGTGCCAGCAGCCGCCCGAGCGGGAGGGTTGAGACCCAGTACTTC.